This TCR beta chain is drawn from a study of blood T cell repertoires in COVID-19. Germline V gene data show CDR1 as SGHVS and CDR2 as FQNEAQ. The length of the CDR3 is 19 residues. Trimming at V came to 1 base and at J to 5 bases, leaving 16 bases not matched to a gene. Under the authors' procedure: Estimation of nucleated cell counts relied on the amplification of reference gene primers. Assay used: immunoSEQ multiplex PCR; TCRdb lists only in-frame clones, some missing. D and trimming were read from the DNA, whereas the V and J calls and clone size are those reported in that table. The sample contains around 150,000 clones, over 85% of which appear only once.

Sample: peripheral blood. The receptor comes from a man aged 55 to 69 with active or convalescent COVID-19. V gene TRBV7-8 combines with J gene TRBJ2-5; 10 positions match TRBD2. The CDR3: CASSLEISGRAGRMETQYF. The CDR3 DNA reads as TGTGCCAGCAGCTTAGAAATCAGCGGGAGGGCCGGTAGGATGGAGACCCAGTACTTC.